The 20 T cell receptor beta chains listed next were all sequenced from one sample in a study of vaccination effects on CD4 cells after COVID-19. No antigen has been assigned to these receptors. Culture proceeded for 10 days, and CD4+ T cells were then isolated. Subjects were given two BNT162b2 or mRNA-1273 vaccine doses. The repertoire was sequenced with immunoSEQ multiplex PCR; TCRdb's copy has only in-frame clones and lacks some. The repertoire has about 40,000 clones, about two thirds of them found once; the top ten carry roughly 8.4%. This sample comprised CD4+ T cells from PBMCs cultured without peptide, obtained after COVID-19 vaccination. These receptors were obtained from a human donor who received a COVID-19 vaccine.

The chain couples TRBV6-4 to TRBJ1-1, with D uncertain. CDR1 is MRHNA, CDR2 SNTAGT, per germline. This CDR3 spans 14 amino acids. Trimming shortened V by 0 bases and J by 1 base, and 6 bases separated the two germline ends. CDR3 loop: CASSDSNRNTEAFF. Written as DNA, the CDR3 is TGTGCCAGCAGTGACTCGAACAGGAACACTGAAGCTTTCTTT.

V usage is TRBV9 and J usage is TRBJ1-6, with TRBD1 identical over 7 bases. This CDR3 has 14 residues. Germline CDR1 is SGDLS and CDR2 is YYNGEE. The V segment lost 5 bases and the J segment 7 bases; nucleotides outside the gene matches: 6. This CDR3 is CASSWGTVNSPLHF. The CDR3 nucleotides read TGTGCCAGCAGTTGGGGGACAGTCAATTCACCCCTCCACTTT.

CDR3 sequence reads: CASRQGIAGELFF. CDR3 sequence (DNA): TGTGCCAGTAGGCAAGGTATAGCCGGGGAGCTGTTTTTT. The rearrangement uses TRBV19 and TRBJ2-2; no reliable D call. This CDR3 region has 13 residues. With 6 bases removed from V and 6 bases from J, the gap between germline ends came to 11 bases. Germline CDR1 and CDR2: LNHDA and SQIVND (reference sequence).

The chain recombines TRBV5-5 with TRBJ1-2, with D perhaps TRBD1 (5 bases). From germline, CDR1 is SGHKS and CDR2 YYEKEE (reference sequence). Trimming stripped 4 bases from V and 4 bases from J, with 14 bases between. The CDR3 totals 14 residues. The CDR3 is CASSVDGGGYGYTF. The CDR3 DNA sequence: TGTGCCAGCAGCGTGGACGGGGGTGGCTATGGCTACACCTTC.

This clone has just a few counts. The rearrangement links TRBV4-1 to TRBJ1-4; the D gene is possibly TRBD1 (5 bases). The V gene lost 2 bases and the J gene lost 8 bases, with 15 bases spanning the gap. The CDR3 extends over 15 amino acids. CDR1 is MGHRA and CDR2 is YSYEKL in the germline V gene. The CDR3 region has the DNA TGCGCCAGCAGCCAAAACCGGGGGGTAAACGAAAAACTGTTTTTT. It yields the protein CASSQNRGVNEKLFF.

The chain combines TRBV11-2 with TRBJ2-1, with a possible D match to TRBD2 (6 bases). This CDR3 region has 13 residues. Per the germline V gene, CDR1 is SGHAT and CDR2 is FQNNGV. V was cut by 0 bases and J by 7 bases, with 7 bases left in between. CDR3: CASSLDLANEQFF. The DNA for the CDR3 is TGTGCCAGCAGCTTAGATCTAGCGAATGAGCAGTTCTTC.

The gene calls are TRBV6-2 or TRBV6-3 and TRBJ2-4; TRBD1 matches at 11 bases. CDR3 length: 16 residues. V lost 2 bases and J lost 7; bases outside the gene matches: 7. From germline, CDR1 is MNHEY and CDR2 SVGEGT. This chain's CDR3 is CASSYESRDRGNIQYF. CDR3 DNA sequence: TGTGCCAGCAGTTACGAGTCCCGGGACAGGGGGAACATTCAGTACTTC.

V usage is TRBV5-1 and J usage is TRBJ1-3, with 9 positions matching TRBD1. CDR3 size: 12 residues. The J segment lost 6 bases and the V segment lost 7 bases, leaving 2 bases of the junction unmatched. CDR1 and CDR2 (germline): SGHRS, YFSETQ. The CDR3 nucleotides are TGCGCCAGCGGGACAGGGACAAACACCATATATTTT. As protein: CASGTGTNTIYF.

The chain has TRBV4-1 and TRBJ2-7; 8 bases are a match to TRBD1. Germline V gene lookup returns CDR1 MGHRA and CDR2 YSYEKL. Losses at the gene ends were 4 bases for V and 3 bases for J; bases not matched to a gene: 5. The CDR3 is made up of 14 amino acids. The CDR3 region has the DNA TGCGCCAGCAGCCCTGGACAGGGTCTCTACGAGCAGTACTTC. Its protein is CASSPGQGLYEQYF.

The V call is TRBV6-5, the J call TRBJ1-4, with 7 positions matching TRBD1. This CDR3 comprises 16 residues. V shed 1 base and J 0 bases; nucleotides not matched to a gene: 2. Germline CDR1 reads MNHEY; CDR2 reads SVGAGI. The CDR3 region has the DNA TGTGCCAGCAGTTACTTGGGACAGTCAACTAATGAAAAACTGTTTTTT. Translation gives CASSYLGQSTNEKLFF.

This clone has more than one count but fewer than ten. This chain joins TRBV2 and TRBJ1-4, with a weak D call TRBD1 (5 bases). From germline, CDR1 is SNHLY and CDR2 FYNNEI. This CDR3 is built from 14 residues. Deletions cut 4 bases from V and 0 bases from J, with 6 bases between. The CDR3 is CASSGQTTNEKLFF. The DNA of the CDR3 is TGTGCCAGCAGTGGACAGACAACTAATGAAAAACTGTTTTTT. The complete variable domain, with remaining parts taken from reference TRBV2 and TRBJ1-4, reads EPEVTQTPSHQVTQMGQEVILRCVPISNHLYFYWYRQILGQKVEFLVSFYNNEISEKSEIFDDQFSVERPDGSNFTLKIRSTKLEDSAMYFCASSGQTTNEKLFFGSGTQLSVL.

The chain combines TRBV4-1 with TRBJ1-1, with a weak D call TRBD1 (5 bases). CDR1 is MGHRA and CDR2 is YSYEKL in the germline V gene. The germline V and J ends were trimmed by 4 bases and 3 bases, with 12 bases remaining between them. The CDR3 is 14 amino acids. In DNA, the CDR3 is TGCGCCAGCAGCCCTCCCGACAGTTACACTGAAGCTTTCTTT. Protein: CASSPPDSYTEAFF.

This clone was found a few times. The chain carries TRBV5-1 and TRBJ1-6; TRBD1 matches 7 bases. Per germline, CDR1 SGHRS and CDR2 YFSETQ. J was trimmed by 7 bases and V by 4 bases; bases with no gene match: 5. CDR3 size: 14 residues. CDR3 in DNA: TGCGCCAGCAGCCCCGGGACAGCCAATTCACCCCTCCACTTT. Amino acids: CASSPGTANSPLHF.

This clone has a handful of counts. This chain links TRBV5-4 with TRBJ2-3; 8 bases are a match to TRBD1. CDR1 and CDR2 (germline): SGHNT, YYREEE (reference sequence). The CDR3 covers 16 residues. V was clipped by 0 bases and J by 6 bases; unmatched bases: 9. The CDR3 nucleotides read TGTGCCAGCAGCTTGGCTGTCCAGGGGGCTTCCGATACGCAGTATTTT. This codes for CASSLAVQGASDTQYF.

The chain has TRBV6-5 and TRBJ2-7; the match to TRBD2 covers 7 bases. The CDR3 is 15 amino acids. The J segment lost 2 bases and the V segment lost 0 bases, leaving 4 bases of the junction unmatched. Looked up from germline, CDR1 is MNHEY and CDR2 is SVGAGI. CDR3 nucleotides: TGTGCCAGCAGTTACTCGGCGGGGGTCACCTACGAGCAGTACTTC. As protein: CASSYSAGVTYEQYF.

V and J are TRBV11-3 and TRBJ2-2, with TRBD1 as a possible D gene (6 bases). Germline V CDR1 and CDR2: SGHNT, YENEEA. This CDR3 is 12 amino acids long. V lost 8 bases and J lost 5, with 9 bases in between. The CDR3 loop is CASGRGTGELFF. The CDR3 DNA sequence: TGTGCCAGCGGTAGGGGGACCGGGGAGCTGTTTTTT.

This clone appeared a few times. The gene calls are TRBV6-5 and TRBJ2-7, with D unresolved. CDR1 and CDR2 from the germline V gene are MNHEY and SVGAGI. The CDR3 runs to 14 residues. V gave up 1 base and J gave up 3 bases, with 10 bases separating them. In nucleotides, the CDR3 is TGTGCCAGCAGTTACTTGGCTGCCAACTACGAGCAGTACTTC. Protein product: CASSYLAANYEQYF.

The chain is built from TRBV6-1 and TRBJ2-2; tentatively, D is TRBD2 (7 bases). The CDR3 runs 14 residues. Germline lookup yields CDR1 MNHNS and CDR2 SASEGT. Between the trimmed V and J ends, which lost 3 bases and 9 bases, there was a span of 14 bases. CDR3 protein: CASSDLGGGRELFF. In DNA form, the CDR3 reads TGTGCCAGCAGTGACCTTGGGGGGGGCCGGGAGCTGTTTTTT.

The rearrangement joins TRBV4-1 to TRBJ2-1; D is unclear. Germline V gene data show CDR1 as MGHRA and CDR2 as YSYEKL. V was shortened by 0 bases and J by 7 bases, with 16 bases between the two germline ends. The CDR3 has 16 amino acids. CDR3 coding DNA: TGCGCCAGCAGCCAAGATTGGAGACTGAGAGGAAATGAGCAGTTCTTC. Its translation is CASSQDWRLRGNEQFF.

J is TRBJ1-3 and V is TRBV19, with a weak D call TRBD1 (6 bases). The CDR3 has 15 amino acids. CDR1 LNHDA and CDR2 SQIVND come from the germline V gene (reference sequence). The V end lost 7 bases, the J end lost 4 bases, and 17 bases lay between the germline ends. As DNA, the CDR3 is TGTGCCAGTACCCTAATGGGGGCGAGGGGAAACACCATATATTTT. Translated: CASTLMGARGNTIYF.